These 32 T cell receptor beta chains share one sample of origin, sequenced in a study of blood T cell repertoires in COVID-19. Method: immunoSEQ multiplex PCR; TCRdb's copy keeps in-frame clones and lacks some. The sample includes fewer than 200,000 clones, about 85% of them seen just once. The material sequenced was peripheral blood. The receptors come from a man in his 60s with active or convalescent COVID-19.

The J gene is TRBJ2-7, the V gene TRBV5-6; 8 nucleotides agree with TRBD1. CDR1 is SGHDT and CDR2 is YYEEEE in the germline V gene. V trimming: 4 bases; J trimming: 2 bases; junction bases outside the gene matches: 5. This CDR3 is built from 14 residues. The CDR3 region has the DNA TGTGCCAGCAGCCTGCTGGGACAGGCCTACGAGCAGTACTTC. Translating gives CASSLLGQAYEQYF.

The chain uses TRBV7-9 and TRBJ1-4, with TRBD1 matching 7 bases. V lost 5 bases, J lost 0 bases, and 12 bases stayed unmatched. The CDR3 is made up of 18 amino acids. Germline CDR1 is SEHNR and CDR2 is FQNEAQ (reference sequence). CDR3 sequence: CASSVQGYSGATNEKLFF. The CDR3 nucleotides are TGTGCCAGCAGCGTACAGGGGTATAGCGGTGCAACTAATGAAAAACTGTTTTTT.

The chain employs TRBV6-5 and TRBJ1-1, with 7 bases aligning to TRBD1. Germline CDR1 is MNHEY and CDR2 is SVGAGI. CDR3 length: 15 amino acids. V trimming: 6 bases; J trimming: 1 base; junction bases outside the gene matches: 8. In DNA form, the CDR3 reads TGTGCCAGCAGGCCCGGGACAGCGCAGAACACTGAAGCTTTCTTT. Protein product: CASRPGTAQNTEAFF.

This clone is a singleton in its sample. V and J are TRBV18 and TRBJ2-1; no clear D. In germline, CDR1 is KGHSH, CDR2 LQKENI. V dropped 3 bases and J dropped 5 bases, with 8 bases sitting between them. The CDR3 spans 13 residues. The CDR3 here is CASSPGSNNEQFF. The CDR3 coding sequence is TGTGCCAGCTCACCGGGCAGTAACAATGAGCAGTTCTTC.

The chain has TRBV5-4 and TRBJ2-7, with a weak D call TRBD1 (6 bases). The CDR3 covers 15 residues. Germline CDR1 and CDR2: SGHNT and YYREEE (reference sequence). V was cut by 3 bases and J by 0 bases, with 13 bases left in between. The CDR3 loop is CASSSPGQSSYEQYF. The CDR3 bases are TGTGCCAGCAGCTCTCCAGGACAGAGCTCCTACGAGCAGTACTTC.

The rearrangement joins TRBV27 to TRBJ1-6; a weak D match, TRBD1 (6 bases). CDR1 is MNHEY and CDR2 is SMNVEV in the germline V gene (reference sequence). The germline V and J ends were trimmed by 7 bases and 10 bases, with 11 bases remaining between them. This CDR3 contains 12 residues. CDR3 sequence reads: CASKQGGSPLHF. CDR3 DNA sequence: TGTGCCAGCAAACAGGGTGGATCACCCCTCCACTTT.

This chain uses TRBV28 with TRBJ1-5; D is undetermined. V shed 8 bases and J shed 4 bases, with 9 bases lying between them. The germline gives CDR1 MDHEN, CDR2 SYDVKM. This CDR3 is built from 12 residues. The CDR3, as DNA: TGTGCCAGCCACGACACAAATCAGCCCCAGCATTTT. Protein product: CASHDTNQPQHF.

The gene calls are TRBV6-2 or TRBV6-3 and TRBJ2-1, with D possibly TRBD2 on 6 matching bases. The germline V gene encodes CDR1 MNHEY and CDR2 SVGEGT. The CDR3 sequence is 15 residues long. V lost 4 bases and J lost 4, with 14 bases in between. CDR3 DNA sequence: TGTGCCAGCAGTTTGGGGGACTTGATTTACAATGAGCAGTTCTTC. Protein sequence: CASSLGDLIYNEQFF.

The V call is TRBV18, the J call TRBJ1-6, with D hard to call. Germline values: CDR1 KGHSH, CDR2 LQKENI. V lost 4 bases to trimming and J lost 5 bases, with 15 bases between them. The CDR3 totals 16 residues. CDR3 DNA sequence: TGTGCCAGCTCACAGATAGGCGGAGCCGATAATTCACCCCTCCACTTT. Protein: CASSQIGGADNSPLHF.

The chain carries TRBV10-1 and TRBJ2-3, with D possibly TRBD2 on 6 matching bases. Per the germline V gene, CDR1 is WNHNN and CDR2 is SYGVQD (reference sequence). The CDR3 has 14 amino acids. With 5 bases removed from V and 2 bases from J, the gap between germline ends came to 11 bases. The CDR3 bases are TGCGCCAGCAGTCCGACTAGTCCCACAGATACGCAGTATTTT. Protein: CASSPTSPTDTQYF.

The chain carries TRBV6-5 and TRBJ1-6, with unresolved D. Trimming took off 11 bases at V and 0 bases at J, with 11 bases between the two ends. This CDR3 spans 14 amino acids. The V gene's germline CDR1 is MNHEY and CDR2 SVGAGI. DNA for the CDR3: TGTGCCGCCGGTCCTAGCTCCTATAATTCACCCCTCCACTTT. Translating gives CAAGPSSYNSPLHF.

CDR3 region: CASSTGVSGNTIYF. The CDR3 DNA reads TGTGCCAGCTCCACGGGAGTCTCTGGAAACACCATATATTTT. V is TRBV11-2 and J is TRBJ1-3, with D unclear. CDR1 and CDR2 (germline): SGHAT, FQNNGV. Trimming removed 8 bases from V and 0 bases from J, with 11 bases in between. The CDR3 contains 14 residues.

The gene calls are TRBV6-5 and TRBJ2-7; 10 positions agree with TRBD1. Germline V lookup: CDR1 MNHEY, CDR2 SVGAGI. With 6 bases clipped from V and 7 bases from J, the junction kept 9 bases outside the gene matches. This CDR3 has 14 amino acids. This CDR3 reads CASRAPGQGREQYF. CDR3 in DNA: TGTGCCAGCAGAGCACCGGGACAGGGGAGGGAGCAGTACTTC.

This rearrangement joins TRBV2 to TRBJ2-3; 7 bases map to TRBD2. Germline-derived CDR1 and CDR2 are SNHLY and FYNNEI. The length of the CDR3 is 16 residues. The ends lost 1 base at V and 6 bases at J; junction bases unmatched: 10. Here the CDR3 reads CASSEVGSGEGDTQYF. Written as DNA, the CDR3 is TGTGCCAGCAGTGAAGTAGGAAGCGGGGAGGGGGATACGCAGTATTTT.

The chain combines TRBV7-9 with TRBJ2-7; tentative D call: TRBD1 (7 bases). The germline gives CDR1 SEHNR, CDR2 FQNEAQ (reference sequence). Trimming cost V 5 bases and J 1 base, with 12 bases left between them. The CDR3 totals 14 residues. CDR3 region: CASSRGTESYEQYF. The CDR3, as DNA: TGTGCCAGCAGCCGGGGGACAGAGTCCTACGAGCAGTACTTC.

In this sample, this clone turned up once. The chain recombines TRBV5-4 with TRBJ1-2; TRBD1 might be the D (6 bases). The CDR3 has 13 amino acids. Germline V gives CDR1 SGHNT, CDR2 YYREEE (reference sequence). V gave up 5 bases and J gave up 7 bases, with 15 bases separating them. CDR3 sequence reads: CASSKGGGAGYTF. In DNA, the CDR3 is TGTGCCAGCAGTAAGGGGGGGGGCGCTGGCTACACCTTC.

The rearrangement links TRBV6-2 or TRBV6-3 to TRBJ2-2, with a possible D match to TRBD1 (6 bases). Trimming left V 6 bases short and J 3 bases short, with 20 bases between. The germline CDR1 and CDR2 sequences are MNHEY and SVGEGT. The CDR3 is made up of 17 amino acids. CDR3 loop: CASSTSLAGADTGELFF. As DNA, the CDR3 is TGTGCCAGCAGCACCTCTCTTGCAGGGGCGGACACCGGGGAGCTGTTTTTT.

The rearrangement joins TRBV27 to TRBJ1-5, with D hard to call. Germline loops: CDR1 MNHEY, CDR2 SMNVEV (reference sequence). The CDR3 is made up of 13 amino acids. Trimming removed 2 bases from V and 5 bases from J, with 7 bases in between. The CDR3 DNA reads TGTGCCAGCAGTTTAGCGCCCGATCAGCCCCAGCATTTT. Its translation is CASSLAPDQPQHF.

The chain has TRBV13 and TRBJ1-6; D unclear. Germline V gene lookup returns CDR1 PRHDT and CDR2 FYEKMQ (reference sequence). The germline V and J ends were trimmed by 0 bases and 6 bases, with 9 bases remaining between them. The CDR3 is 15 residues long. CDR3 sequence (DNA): TGTGCCAGCAGCTTAGGTCGGTTCCCTAATTCACCCCTCCACTTT. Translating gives CASSLGRFPNSPLHF.

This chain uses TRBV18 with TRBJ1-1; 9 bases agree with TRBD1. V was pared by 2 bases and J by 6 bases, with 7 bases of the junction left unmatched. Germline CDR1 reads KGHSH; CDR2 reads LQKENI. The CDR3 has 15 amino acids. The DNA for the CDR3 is TGTGCCAGCTCACCAAACTCCGGGACAGGGCCTGAAGCTTTCTTT. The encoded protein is CASSPNSGTGPEAFF.

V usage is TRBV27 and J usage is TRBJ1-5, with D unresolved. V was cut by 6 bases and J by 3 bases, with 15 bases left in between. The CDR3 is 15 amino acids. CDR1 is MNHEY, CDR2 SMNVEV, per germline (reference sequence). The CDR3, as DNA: TGTGCCAGCAGCTCTCGACGACTGGCCAATCAGCCCCAGCATTTT. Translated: CASSSRRLANQPQHF.

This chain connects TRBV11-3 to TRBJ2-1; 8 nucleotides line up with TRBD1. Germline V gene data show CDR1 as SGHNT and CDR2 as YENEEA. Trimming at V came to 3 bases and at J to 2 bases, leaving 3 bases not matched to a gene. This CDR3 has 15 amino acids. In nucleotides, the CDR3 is TGTGCCAGCAGCTTGGGGGGACAGGCCTACAATGAGCAGTTCTTC. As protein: CASSLGGQAYNEQFF.

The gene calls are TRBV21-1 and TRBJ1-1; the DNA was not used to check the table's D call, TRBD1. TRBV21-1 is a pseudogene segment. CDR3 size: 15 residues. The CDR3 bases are TGTGCCAGCAGCGGAACGACAGGGGAGGGCACTGAAGCTTTCTTT. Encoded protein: CASSGTTGEGTEAFF.

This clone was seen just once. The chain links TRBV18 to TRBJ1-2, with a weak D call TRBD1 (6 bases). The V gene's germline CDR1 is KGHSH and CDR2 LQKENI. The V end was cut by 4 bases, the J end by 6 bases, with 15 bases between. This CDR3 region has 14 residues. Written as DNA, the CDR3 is TGTGCCAGCTCACACTCAGGGGCTATTGATGGCTACACCTTC. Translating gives CASSHSGAIDGYTF.

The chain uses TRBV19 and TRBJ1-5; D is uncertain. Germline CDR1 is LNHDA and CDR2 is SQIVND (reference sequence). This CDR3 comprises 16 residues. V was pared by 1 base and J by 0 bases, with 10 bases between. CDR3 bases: TGTGCCAGTAGTATAGGAGGAGGGAGTAGCAATCAGCCCCAGCATTTT. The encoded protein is CASSIGGGSSNQPQHF.

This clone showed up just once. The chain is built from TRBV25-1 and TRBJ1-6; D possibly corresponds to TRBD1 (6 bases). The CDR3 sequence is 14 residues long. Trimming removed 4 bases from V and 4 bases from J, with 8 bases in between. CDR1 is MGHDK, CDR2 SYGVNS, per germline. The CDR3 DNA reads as TGTGCCAGCAGTGCCGGACAGTATAATTCACCCCTCCACTTT. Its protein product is CASSAGQYNSPLHF. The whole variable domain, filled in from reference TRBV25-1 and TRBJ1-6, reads EADIYQTPRYLVIGTGKKITLECSQTMGHDKMYWYQQDPGMELHLIHYSYGVNSTEKGDLSSESTVSRIRTEHFPLTLESARPSHTSQYLCASSAGQYNSPLHFGNGTRLTVT.

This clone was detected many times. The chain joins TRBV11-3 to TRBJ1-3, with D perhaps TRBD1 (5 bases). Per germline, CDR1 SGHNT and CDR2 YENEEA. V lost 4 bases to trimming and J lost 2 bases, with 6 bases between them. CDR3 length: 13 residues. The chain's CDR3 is CASSSGTGNTIYF. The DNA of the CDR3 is TGTGCCAGCAGCTCAGGGACTGGAAACACCATATATTTT.

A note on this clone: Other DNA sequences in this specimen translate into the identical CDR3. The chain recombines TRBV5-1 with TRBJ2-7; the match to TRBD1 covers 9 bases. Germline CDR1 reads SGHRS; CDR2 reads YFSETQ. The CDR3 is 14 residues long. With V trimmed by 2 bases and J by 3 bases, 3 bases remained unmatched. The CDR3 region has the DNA TGCGCCAGCAGCTTACAGGGGGCGGGCTACGAGCAGTACTTC. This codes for CASSLQGAGYEQYF.

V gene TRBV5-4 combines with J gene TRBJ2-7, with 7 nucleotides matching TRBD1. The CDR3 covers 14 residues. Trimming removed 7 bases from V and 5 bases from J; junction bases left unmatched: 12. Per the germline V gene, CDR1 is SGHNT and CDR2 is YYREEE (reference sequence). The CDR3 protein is CASSRGGVEDEQYF. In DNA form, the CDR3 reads TGTGCCAGCTCCCGAGGGGGCGTTGAGGACGAGCAGTACTTC.

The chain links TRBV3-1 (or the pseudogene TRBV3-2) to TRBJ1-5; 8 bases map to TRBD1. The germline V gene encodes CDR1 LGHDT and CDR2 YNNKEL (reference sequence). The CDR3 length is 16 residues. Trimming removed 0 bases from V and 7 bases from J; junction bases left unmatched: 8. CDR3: CASSQDGRGLRQPQHF. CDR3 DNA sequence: TGTGCCAGCAGCCAAGATGGCAGGGGGCTTAGGCAGCCCCAGCATTTT.

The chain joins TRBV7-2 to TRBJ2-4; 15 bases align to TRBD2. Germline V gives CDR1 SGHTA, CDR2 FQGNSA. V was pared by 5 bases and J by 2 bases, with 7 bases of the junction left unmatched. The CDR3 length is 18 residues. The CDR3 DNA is TGTGCCAGCAGCAGACCCGGGACTAGCGGGGGGCCCAAAAACATTCAGTACTTC. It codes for CASSRPGTSGGPKNIQYF.

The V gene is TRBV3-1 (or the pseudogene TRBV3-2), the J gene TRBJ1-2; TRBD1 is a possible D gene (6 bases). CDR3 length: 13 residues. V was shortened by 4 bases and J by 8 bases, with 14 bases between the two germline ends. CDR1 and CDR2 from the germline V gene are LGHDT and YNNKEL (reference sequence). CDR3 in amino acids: CASSLGGARGYTF. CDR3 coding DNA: TGTGCCAGCAGCCTCGGGGGGGCCCGGGGCTACACCTTC.